The clone carrying this TCR beta chain appeared many times. The antigen is not known. TCRdb re-analysed the 5' RACE reads in MiXCR, keeping a single row per CDR3 protein. This sample has around 66,000 distinct CDR3 sequences, with about 5.1% found just once. This record comes from a study of neurological immune-mediated disorders. Germline lookup yields CDR1 DFQATT and CDR2 SNEGSKA (reference sequence). V was trimmed by 5 bases and J by 2 bases, leaving 10 bases between them. This CDR3 contains 12 residues. Overall study results and limits: None of the CDR3 amino acid sequences in expanded clones turned up in more than one subject, which points to private repertoires in all groups.

What was sequenced was PBMCs. The V and J genes are TRBV20-1 and TRBJ2-7; D may be TRBD2 (5 bases). This TCR derives from a woman in her 70s with multiple sclerosis. CDR3 nucleotide sequence: TGCAGTGCTGACTACCTTACCTACGAGCAGTACTTC. This sequence encodes CSADYLTYEQYF.